These T cell receptor beta chains were read from a single sample in a study of cytomegalovirus exposure and HLA in healthy donors. The assay was immunoSEQ multiplex PCR, and TCRdb's table has in-frame clones only and misses some. The sample holds some 130,000 clones, less than 80% seen once. The sample comprised PBMCs. These receptors were taken from a man aged 35 to 55 in good health and CMV-seropositive. The CDR3 runs from the conserved cysteine through the conserved F or W. The order of the fields is V gene, J gene, D gene, clone size, CDR3 DNA, CDR3 protein. D genes are given only for firm matches. The listing skips clone size in some rows; elsewhere it reads once, few, many or a size class.

TRBV30	TRBJ2-2	TRBD1	NA	TGTGCCTGGAGTAATGGACAGGGAGACACCGGGGAGCTGTTTTTT	CAWSNGQGDTGELFF
TRBV6-1	TRBJ2-7	NA	NA	TGTGCCAGCAGTGAAGAAAGGGGCTTAGGCGAGCAGTACTTC	CASSEERGLGEQYF
TRBV6-1	TRBJ2-4	TRBD2	NA	TGTGCCAGCAGTGGTCCGGGACTAGCGGCAGCCAAAAACATTCAGTACTTC	CASSGPGLAAAKNIQYF
TRBV6-5	TRBJ2-5	TRBD2	NA	TGTGCCAGCAGCGGACTAGCGGGAGGGGAGACCCAGTACTTC	CASSGLAGGETQYF
TRBV4-2	TRBJ1-4	TRBD1	NA	TGTGCCAGCAGCCAAGAGGGGACAGGGTCGTACGAAAAACTGTTTTTT	CASSQEGTGSYEKLFF
TRBV4-1	TRBJ1-1	NA	NA	TGCGCCAGCAGCCAAGAAAGGGGATACACTGAAGCTTTCTTT	CASSQERGYTEAFF
TRBV6-6	TRBJ1-2	TRBD1	NA	TGTGCCAGCAGTACCGGACAGGGGGCAGGGGGCTACACCTTC	CASSTGQGAGGYTF
TRBV28	TRBJ2-1	TRBD2	NA	TGTGCCAGCAGCCGTCTAGCGGGGGCCTACAATGAGCAGTTCTTC	CASSRLAGAYNEQFF
TRBV29-1	TRBJ2-7	TRBD2	NA	TGCAGCGTTGGCGTTGCGGGGGGCGAGCAGTACTTC	CSVGVAGGEQYF
TRBV27	TRBJ2-5	NA	once	TGTGCCAGCAGCTTAACCAGATCCCCCGAGACAATGTACTTC	CASSLTRSPETMYF
TRBV6-1	TRBJ1-5	NA	few	TGTGCCAGCAGTGGTGAGTCCCTCCCTCACCAGCCCCAGCATTTT	CASSGESLPHQPQHF
TRBV11-2	TRBJ2-1	NA	NA	TGTGCCAGCAGCTTGGGCAACTACAATGAGCAGTTCTTC	CASSLGNYNEQFF
TRBV5-1	TRBJ2-5	TRBD2	NA	TGCGCCAGCAAAGAGGGACTAGCGGGAGGGACCCAGTACTTC	CASKEGLAGGTQYF
TRBV5-8	TRBJ1-2	TRBD1	NA	TGTGCCAGCAGCTTTTACAGGGGAATTGGGGGAGCTCTCTACACCTTC	CASSFYRGIGGALYTF
TRBV4-1	TRBJ1-4	TRBD1	NA	TGCGCCAGCAGCAACCGGGACAGCCGGACTAATGAAAAACTGTTTTTT	CASSNRDSRTNEKLFF
TRBV5-1	TRBJ2-7	NA	few	TGCGCCAGCAGCGAACTACAGGGTGGCTACGAGCAGTACTTC	CASSELQGGYEQYF
TRBV19	TRBJ1-3	TRBD1	few	TGTGCCAGTATTCCCTCTTCGACAGGGAGTGGAAACACCATATATTTT	CASIPSSTGSGNTIYF
TRBV5-1	TRBJ1-1	NA	NA	TGCGCCAGCAGCTTTAGTCTGGGCCAGGGCACTGAAGCTTTCTTT	CASSFSLGQGTEAFF
TRBV6-1	TRBJ2-2	NA	NA	TGTGCCAGCAGTGGAATAGGGGACACTCGCCCCGGGGAGCTGTTTTTT	CASSGIGDTRPGELFF
TRBV19	TRBJ1-2	TRBD1	NA	TGTGCCAGTAGTATCAGAACAGGGGGCACTGATGGCTACACCTTC	CASSIRTGGTDGYTF
TRBV19	TRBJ1-1	NA	NA	TGTGCCAGTAGTATCGGAGTGATAACTGAAGCTTTCTTT	CASSIGVITEAFF
TRBV28	TRBJ2-1	TRBD2	once	TGTGCCAGCCACCGACTAGCGGGAAACAATGAGCAGTTCTTC	CASHRLAGNNEQFF
TRBV6-6	TRBJ2-7	NA	NA	TGTGCCAGCAGTCTCACTTCTCGGGGAACTAACTACGAGCAGTACTTC	CASSLTSRGTNYEQYF
TRBV2	TRBJ2-1	TRBD2	NA	TGTGCCAGCAGTGTGGTGCTAGCGGGAGTTTATGAGCAGTTCTTC	CASSVVLAGVYEQFF
TRBV6-5	TRBJ1-5	NA	once	TGTGCCAGCAGCGTGACCTGGGGGGGCAATCAGCCCCAGCATTTT	CASSVTWGGNQPQHF
TRBV6-1	TRBJ2-1	TRBD2	NA	TGTGCCAGCAGAGCGGGACCGAACAATGAGCAGTTCTTC	CASRAGPNNEQFF